This T cell receptor (beta chain) came from a study of T cells in localized non-small cell lung cancer. Study-wide results and limits: Increased T cell density in blood showed an association with longer overall survival.

A note on this clone: Antigen: not known.

Assay: immunoSEQ multiplex PCR; the TCRdb copy retains only in-frame clones and omits some. The repertoire includes roughly 35,000 clones, over 80% of them detected once, and less than 2.5% sits in the top ten. The germline gives CDR1 SGHNT, CDR2 YYREEE (reference sequence). V trimming: 1 base; J trimming: 2 bases; junction bases outside the gene matches: 5. This CDR3 has 15 residues. This clonotype was obtained from a female donor over 55 with stage I lung adenocarcinoma. The sample here was peripheral blood, taken before any cancer treatment. This chain joins TRBV5-4 and TRBJ1-2; TRBD1 matches at 7 bases. The CDR3 coding sequence is TGTGCCAGCAGCTTGAGCGGGACAGTCAACTATGGCTACACCTTC. Its protein product is CASSLSGTVNYGYTF.